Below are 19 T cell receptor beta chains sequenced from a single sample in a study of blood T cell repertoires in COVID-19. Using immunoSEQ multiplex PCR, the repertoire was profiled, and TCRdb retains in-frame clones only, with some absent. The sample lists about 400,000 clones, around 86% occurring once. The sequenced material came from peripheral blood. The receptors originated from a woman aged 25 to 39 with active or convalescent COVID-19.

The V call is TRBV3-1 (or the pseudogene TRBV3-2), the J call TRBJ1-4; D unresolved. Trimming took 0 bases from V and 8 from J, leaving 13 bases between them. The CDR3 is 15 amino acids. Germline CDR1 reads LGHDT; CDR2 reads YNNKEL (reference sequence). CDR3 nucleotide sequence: TGTGCCAGCAGCCAAGACCCCCAGGAGGACGAAAAACTGTTTTTT. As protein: CASSQDPQEDEKLFF.

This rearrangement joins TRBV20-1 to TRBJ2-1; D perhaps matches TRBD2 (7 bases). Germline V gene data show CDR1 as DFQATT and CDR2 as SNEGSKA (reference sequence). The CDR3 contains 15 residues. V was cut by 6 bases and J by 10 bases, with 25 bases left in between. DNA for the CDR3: TGCAGTGCGAGTCTTGAACGGGGGGCCCCGGGCGAGCAGTTCTTC. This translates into CSASLERGAPGEQFF.

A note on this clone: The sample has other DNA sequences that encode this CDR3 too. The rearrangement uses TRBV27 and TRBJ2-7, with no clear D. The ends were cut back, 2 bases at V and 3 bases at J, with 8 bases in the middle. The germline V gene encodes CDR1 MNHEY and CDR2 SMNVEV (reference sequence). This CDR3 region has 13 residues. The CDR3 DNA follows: TGTGCCAGCAGTTTAGGGCAGAGCTACGAGCAGTACTTC. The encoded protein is CASSLGQSYEQYF.

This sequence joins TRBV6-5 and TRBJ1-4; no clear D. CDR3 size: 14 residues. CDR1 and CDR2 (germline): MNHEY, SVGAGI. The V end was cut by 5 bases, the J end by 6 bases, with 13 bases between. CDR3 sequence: CASSNPMRDEKLFF. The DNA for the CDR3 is TGTGCCAGCAGTAACCCCATGCGGGATGAAAAACTGTTTTTT.

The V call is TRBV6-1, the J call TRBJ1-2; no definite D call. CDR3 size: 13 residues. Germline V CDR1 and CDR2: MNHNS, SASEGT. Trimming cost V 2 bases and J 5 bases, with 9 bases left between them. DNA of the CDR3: TGTGCCAGCAGTGAATCCCGGGGATATGGCTACACCTTC. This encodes CASSESRGYGYTF.

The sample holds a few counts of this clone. CDR3 DNA: TGTGCCAGCAGCGCGGGGACAGTCTCTGGAAACACCATATATTTT. Residues: CASSAGTVSGNTIYF. V usage is TRBV5-5 and J usage is TRBJ1-3; 7 nucleotides line up with TRBD1. Trimming removed 4 bases from V and 0 bases from J; junction bases left unmatched: 4. CDR1 and CDR2 from the germline V gene are SGHKS and YYEKEE (reference sequence). There are 15 residues in the CDR3.

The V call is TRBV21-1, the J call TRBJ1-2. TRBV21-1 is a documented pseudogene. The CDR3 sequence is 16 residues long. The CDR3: CASSKDEEPLGYGYTF. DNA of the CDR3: TGTGCCAGCAGCAAAGACGAGGAGCCTTTGGGCTATGGCTACACCTTC.

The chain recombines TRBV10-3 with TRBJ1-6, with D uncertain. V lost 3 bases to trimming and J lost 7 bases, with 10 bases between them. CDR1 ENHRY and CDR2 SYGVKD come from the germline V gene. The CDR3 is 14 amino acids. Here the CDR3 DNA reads TGTGCCATCAGTGATGCAGGATACAATTCACCCCTCCACTTT. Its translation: CAISDAGYNSPLHF.

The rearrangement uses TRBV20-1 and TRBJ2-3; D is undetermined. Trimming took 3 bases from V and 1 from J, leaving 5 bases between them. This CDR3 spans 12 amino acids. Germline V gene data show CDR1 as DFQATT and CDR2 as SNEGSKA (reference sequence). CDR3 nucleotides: TGCAGTGCTAGTCCAGGCACAGATACGCAGTATTTT. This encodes CSASPGTDTQYF.

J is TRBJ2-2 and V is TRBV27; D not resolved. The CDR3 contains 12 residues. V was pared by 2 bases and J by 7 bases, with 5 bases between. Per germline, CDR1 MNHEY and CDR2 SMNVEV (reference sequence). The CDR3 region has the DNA TGTGCCAGCAGTTTAACAAGCGGGGAGCTGTTTTTT. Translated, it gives CASSLTSGELFF.

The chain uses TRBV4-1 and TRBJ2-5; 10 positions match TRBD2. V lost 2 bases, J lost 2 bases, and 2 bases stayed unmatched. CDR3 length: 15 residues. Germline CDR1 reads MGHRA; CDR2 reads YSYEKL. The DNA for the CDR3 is TGCGCCAGCAGCCAAACTAGCGGGAATCAAGAGACCCAGTACTTC. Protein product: CASSQTSGNQETQYF.

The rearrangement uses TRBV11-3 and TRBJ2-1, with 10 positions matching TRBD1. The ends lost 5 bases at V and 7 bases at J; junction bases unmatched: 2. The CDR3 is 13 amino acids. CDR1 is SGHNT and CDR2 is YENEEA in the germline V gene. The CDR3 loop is CASSPGQGNEQFF. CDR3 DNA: TGTGCCAGCAGCCCGGGACAGGGGAATGAGCAGTTCTTC.

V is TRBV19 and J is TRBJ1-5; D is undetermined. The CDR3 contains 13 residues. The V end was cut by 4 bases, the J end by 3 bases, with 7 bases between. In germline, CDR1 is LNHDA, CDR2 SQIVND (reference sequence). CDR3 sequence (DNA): TGTGCCAGTAGTAAGGAGCCCAATCAGCCCCAGCATTTT. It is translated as CASSKEPNQPQHF.

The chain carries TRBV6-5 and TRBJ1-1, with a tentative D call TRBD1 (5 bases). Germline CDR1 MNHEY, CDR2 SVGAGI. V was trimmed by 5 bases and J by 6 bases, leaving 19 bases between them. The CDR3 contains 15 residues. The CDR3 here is CASSPPARGVAEAFF. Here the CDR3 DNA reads TGTGCCAGCAGTCCCCCGGCGCGGGGGGTAGCTGAAGCTTTCTTT.

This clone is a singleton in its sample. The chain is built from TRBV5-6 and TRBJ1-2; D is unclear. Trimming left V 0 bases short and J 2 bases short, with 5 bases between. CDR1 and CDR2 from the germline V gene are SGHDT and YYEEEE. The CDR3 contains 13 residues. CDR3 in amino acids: CASSLAENYGYTF. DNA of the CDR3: TGTGCCAGCAGCTTGGCCGAGAACTATGGCTACACCTTC.

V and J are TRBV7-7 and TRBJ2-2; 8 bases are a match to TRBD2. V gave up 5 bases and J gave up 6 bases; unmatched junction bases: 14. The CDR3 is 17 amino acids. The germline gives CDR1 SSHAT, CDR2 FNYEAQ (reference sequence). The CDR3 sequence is CASSQSPGGLGAGELFF. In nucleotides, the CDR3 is TGTGCCAGCAGCCAATCCCCGGGGGGGCTGGGTGCCGGGGAGCTGTTTTTT.

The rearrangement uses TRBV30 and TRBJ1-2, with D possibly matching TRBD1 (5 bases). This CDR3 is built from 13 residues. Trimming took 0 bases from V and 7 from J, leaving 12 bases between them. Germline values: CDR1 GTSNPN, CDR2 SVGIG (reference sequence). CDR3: CAWSVGQGAGYTF. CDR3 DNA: TGTGCCTGGAGTGTAGGCCAGGGCGCTGGCTACACCTTC.

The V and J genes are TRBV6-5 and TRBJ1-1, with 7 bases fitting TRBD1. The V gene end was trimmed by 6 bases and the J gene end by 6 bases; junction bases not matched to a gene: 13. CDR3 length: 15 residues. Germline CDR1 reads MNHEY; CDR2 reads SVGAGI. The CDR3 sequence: CASRTTGQPNPEAFF. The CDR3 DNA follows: TGTGCCAGCAGAACTACGGGACAGCCGAATCCTGAAGCTTTCTTT.

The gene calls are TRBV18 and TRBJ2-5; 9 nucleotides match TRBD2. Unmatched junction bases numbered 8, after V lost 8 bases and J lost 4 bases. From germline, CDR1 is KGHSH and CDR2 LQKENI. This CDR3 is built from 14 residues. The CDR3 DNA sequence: TGTGCCAGCACAGACGAGGGACTAGCAGAGACCCAGTACTTC. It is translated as CASTDEGLAETQYF.